This is a list of T cell receptor beta chains from one sample in a study of CD8 T cells in ankylosing spondylitis. Each CDR3 protein gets one entry after TCRdb re-called the 5' RACE reads with MiXCR. The sample lists approximately 300,000 distinct CDR3 sequences; over 15% were seen once. The material sequenced was blood, either unsorted or a sorted T cell fraction (not recorded which). These receptors were obtained from a male donor with ankylosing spondylitis or in good health (not recorded which). CDR3s include the opening cysteine and the closing phenylalanine or tryptophan.

J gene,V gene,CDR3 protein
TRBJ2-1,TRBV25-1,CASSRTAGQGANEQFF
TRBJ2-2,TRBV5-1,CASSLEQGLNTGELFF
TRBJ2-4,TRBV3-1,CASSQDGTGLTIQYF
TRBJ1-6,TRBV10-3,CAISGAGYNSPLHF
TRBJ1-4,TRBV19,CASSIDGGSNEKLFF
TRBJ2-1,TRBV12-3/TRBV12-4,CASRTRRDYNEQFF
TRBJ2-1,TRBV6-1,CAVSLGVNEQFF
TRBJ2-3,TRBV12-3/TRBV12-4,CASSPRVAGGTDTQYF
TRBJ2-3,TRBV20-1,CSATALAHSTDTQYF
TRBJ1-5,TRBV19,CATTQPGLDQPQHF
TRBJ2-1,TRBV9,CASSVGGLQFEQFF
TRBJ1-1,TRBV5-1,CASRVQGSITEAFF
TRBJ1-2,TRBV10-3,CAVSTLGYGYTF
TRBJ1-1,TRBV20-1,CSAQTTMNTEAFF
TRBJ1-5,TRBV28,CASRGTVANQPQHF
TRBJ2-1,TRBV5-4,CASSLDRGRHNEQFF
TRBJ2-3,TRBV10-3,CAIKGPGTDTQYF
TRBJ2-2,TRBV6-2/TRBV6-3,CASSYRLRGTQNTGELFF